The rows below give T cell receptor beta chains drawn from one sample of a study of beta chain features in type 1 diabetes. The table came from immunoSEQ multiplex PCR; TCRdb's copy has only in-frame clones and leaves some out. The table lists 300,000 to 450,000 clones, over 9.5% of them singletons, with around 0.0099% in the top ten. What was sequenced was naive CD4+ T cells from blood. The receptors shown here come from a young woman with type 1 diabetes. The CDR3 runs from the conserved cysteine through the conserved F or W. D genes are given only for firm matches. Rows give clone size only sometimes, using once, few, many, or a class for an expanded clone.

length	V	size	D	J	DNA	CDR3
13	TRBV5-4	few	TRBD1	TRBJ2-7	TGTGCCAGCAGCTTTGGCAGGGGGAGTCAGCAGTACTTC	CASSFGRGSQQYF
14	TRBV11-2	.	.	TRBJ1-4	TGTGCCAGCAGCTACGGACAGATGGTTGAAAAACTGTTTTTT	CASSYGQMVEKLFF
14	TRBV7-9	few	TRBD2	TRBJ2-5	TGTGCCAGCAGCTTAAGCGGGAGCGGGGAGACCCAGTACTTC	CASSLSGSGETQYF
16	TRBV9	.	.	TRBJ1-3	TGTGCCAGCAGCGTGGCCGCTCCCGGGTCTACGGACACCATATATTTT	CASSVAAPGSTDTIYF
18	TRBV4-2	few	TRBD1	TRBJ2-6	TGTGCCAGCAGCCAAGGGGACAGCTCGTTCTCTGGGGCCAACGTCCTGACTTTC	CASSQGDSSFSGANVLTF
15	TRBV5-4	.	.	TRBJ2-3	TGTGCCAGCAGCCGAAGGACAGACGGCACAGATACGCAGTATTTT	CASSRRTDGTDTQYF
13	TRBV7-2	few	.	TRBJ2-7	TGTGCCAGCAGCTTAAACCATCTGGTCGGGCAGTACTTC	CASSLNHLVGQYF
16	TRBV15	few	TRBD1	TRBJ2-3	TGTGCCACCAGCCCGAGCCGGGACAGGGTAACAGATACGCAGTATTTT	CATSPSRDRVTDTQYF
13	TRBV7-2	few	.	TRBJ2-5	TGTGCCAGCAGCTTAACGCAGCAAGAGACCCAGTACTTC	CASSLTQQETQYF
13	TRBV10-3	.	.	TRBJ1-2	TGTGCCATCAGTGACAGCCCGGGGTATGGCTACACCTTC	CAISDSPGYGYTF
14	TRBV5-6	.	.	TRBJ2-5	TGTGCCAGCAGCTTGGCCGACAGTACGGGGACCCAGTACTTC	CASSLADSTGTQYF
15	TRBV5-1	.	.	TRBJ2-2	TGCGCCAGCAGCCTGGGACGGGCGAACACCGGGGAGCTGTTTTTT	CASSLGRANTGELFF
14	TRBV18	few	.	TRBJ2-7	TGTGCCAGCTCACCAACCTTCAGGGGCGACGAGCAGTACTTC	CASSPTFRGDEQYF
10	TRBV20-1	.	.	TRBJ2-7	TGCAGTGTTGAGCGGGCCGAGCAGTACTTC	CSVERAEQYF
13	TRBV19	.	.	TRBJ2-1	TGTGCCAGTAGTAAACAGGGTTCAAATGAGCAGTTCTTC	CASSKQGSNEQFF
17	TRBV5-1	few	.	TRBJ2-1	TGCGCCAGCAGCTTGGTCCTTTCTACCTCGCAGGGCAATGAGCAGTTCTTC	CASSLVLSTSQGNEQFF
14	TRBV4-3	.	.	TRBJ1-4	TGCGCCAGCAGCCGGAAGGGAGGAGCTGAAAAACTGTTTTTT	CASSRKGGAEKLFF
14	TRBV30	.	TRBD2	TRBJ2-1	TGTGCCTGGACGGGGGCTAGCGGGCTCAATGAGCAGTTCTTC	CAWTGASGLNEQFF
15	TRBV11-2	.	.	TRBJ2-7	TGTGCCAGCAGCTTAGCCTCCCCTGGAGGTTACGAGCAGTACTTC	CASSLASPGGYEQYF
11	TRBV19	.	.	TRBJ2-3	TGTGCCTCGGGGGGCGAAGATACGCAGTATTTT	CASGGEDTQYF
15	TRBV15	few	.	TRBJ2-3	TGTGCCACCAGCCGCCGTCACACCGACACAGATACGCAGTATTTT	CATSRRHTDTDTQYF
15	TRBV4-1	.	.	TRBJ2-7	TGCGCCAGCAGCCAAGACAGGATGACCTCCTACGAGCAGTACTTC	CASSQDRMTSYEQYF
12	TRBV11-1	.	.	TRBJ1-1	TGTGCCAGCACACCAGGTCCTACTGAAGCTTTCTTT	CASTPGPTEAFF
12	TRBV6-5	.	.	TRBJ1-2	TGTGCCAGCAGCCACAGGGACGGGGGCTACACCTTC	CASSHRDGGYTF
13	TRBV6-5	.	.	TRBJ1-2	TGTGCCAGCAGTTTGACAGCTAACTATGGCTACACCTTC	CASSLTANYGYTF
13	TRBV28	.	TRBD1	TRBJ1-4	TGTGCCAGCAGGGGACAGTCTAATGAAAAACTGTTTTTT	CASRGQSNEKLFF
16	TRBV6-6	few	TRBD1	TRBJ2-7	TGTGCCAGCAGTTACTCCCGGACAGGGGGTGTGGCCGAGCAGTACTTC	CASSYSRTGGVAEQYF
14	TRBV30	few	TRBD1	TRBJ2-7	TGTGCCTGGAGTGTTGGTGACAGGGTTGGCGAGCAGTACTTC	CAWSVGDRVGEQYF
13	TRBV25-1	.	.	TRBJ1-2	TGTGCCAGCAGTGAGCCGGGGGGCTATGGCTACACCTTC	CASSEPGGYGYTF
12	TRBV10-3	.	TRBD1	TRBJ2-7	TGTGCCGTAAGGGACAGCGGAAACGAGCAGTACTTC	CAVRDSGNEQYF
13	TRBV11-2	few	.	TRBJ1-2	TGTGCCAGCAGTCCCCAGGGGTCCTATGGCTACACCTTC	CASSPQGSYGYTF
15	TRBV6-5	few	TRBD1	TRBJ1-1	TGTGCCAGCAGTTACGGTCAGGGGGCAGGGACTGAAGCTTTCTTT	CASSYGQGAGTEAFF
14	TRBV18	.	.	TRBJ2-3	TGTGCCAGCTCACCCAACCTACGCACAGATACGCAGTATTTT	CASSPNLRTDTQYF
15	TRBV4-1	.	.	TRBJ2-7	TGCGCCAGCAGCCAAGATCCAGGGGCACCCTACGAGCAGTACTTC	CASSQDPGAPYEQYF
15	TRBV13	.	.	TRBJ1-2	TGTGCCAGCCTTCAAACACAGGGAGCTAACTATGGCTACACCTTC	CASLQTQGANYGYTF
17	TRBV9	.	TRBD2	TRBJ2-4	TGTGCCAGCAGCAGAAGGGGACTAGCGGGAGTCAGGGACATTCAGTACTTC	CASSRRGLAGVRDIQYF
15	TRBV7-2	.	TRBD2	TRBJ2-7	TGTGCCAGCAGCTTAGCGGCGGGAGGTCCCTACGAGCAGTACTTC	CASSLAAGGPYEQYF
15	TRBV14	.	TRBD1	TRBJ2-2	TGTGCCAGCAGTCCGGGACAGGTTTTCACCGGGGAGCTGTTTTTT	CASSPGQVFTGELFF
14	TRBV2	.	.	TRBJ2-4	TGTGCCAGCAGTGTTGCAGGGAGGAGTAACATTCAGTACTTC	CASSVAGRSNIQYF
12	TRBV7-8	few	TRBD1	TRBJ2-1	TGTGCCAGCGGACAGGGAATGAATGAGCAGTTCTTC	CASGQGMNEQFF
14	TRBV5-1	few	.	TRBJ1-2	TGCGCCAGCAGCCGGGACATATTTTACTATGGCTACACCTTC	CASSRDIFYYGYTF
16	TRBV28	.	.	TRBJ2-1	TGTGCCAGCAGTTTATGGGGAGGCGGGACCGCCAATGAGCAGTTCTTC	CASSLWGGGTANEQFF
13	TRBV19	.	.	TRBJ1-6	TGTGCCAGTAGCCCCGGGTATAATTCACCCCTCCACTTT	CASSPGYNSPLHF
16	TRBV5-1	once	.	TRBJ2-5	TGCGCCAGCAGCTTGGTACTAGCCCGGGTGGAAGAGACCCAGTACTTC	CASSLVLARVEETQYF
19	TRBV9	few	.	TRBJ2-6	TGTGCCAGCAGCGATCGCAGGGAAGGAAAAAGCTCTGGGGCCAACGTCCTGACTTTC	CASSDRREGKSSGANVLTF
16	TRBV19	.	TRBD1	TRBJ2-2	TGTGCCAGTAGTAACCCCCGGGACAGGGGGACCGGGGAGCTGTTTTTT	CASSNPRDRGTGELFF
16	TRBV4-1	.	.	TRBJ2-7	TGCGCCAGCAGCCACGCGGAACGGGGGGCGAACTACGAGCAGTACTTC	CASSHAERGANYEQYF
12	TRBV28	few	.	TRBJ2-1	TGTGCCAGCAGTTTTAATTACAATGAGCAGTTCTTC	CASSFNYNEQFF
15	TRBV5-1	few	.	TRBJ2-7	TGCGCCAGCAGCCCGGCGCAACAGGTGAGGTACGAGCAGTACTTC	CASSPAQQVRYEQYF
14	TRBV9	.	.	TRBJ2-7	TGTGCCAGCAGCCCCGACAGTAGCACCTACGAGCAGTACTTC	CASSPDSSTYEQYF
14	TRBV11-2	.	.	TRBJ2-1	TGTGCCAGCAGAACAAGGGGTGAGGCTCATGAGCAGTTCTTC	CASRTRGEAHEQFF
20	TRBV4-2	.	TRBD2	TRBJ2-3	TGTGCCAGCAGCCAAGGCTCTCCTAGCGGGAGGGCCGTATATACAGATACGCAGTATTTT	CASSQGSPSGRAVYTDTQYF
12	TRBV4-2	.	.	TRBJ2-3	TGTGCCAGCAGCTTGGGGGGAGATACGCAGTATTTT	CASSLGGDTQYF
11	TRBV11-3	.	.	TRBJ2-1	TGTGCCAGCAGCTTTCGTTATGAGCAGTTCTTC	CASSFRYEQFF
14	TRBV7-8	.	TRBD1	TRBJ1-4	TGTGCCAGCAGGCCCGGGACAGGGTATGAAAAACTGTTTTTT	CASRPGTGYEKLFF
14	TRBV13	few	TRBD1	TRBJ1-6	TGTGCCAGCAGCTTGAGGGACAGGGTGAGCCCCCTCCACTTT	CASSLRDRVSPLHF
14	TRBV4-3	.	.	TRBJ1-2	TGCGCCAGCAGCCAAGAAAGGGGGTCGGGTGGCTACACCTTC	CASSQERGSGGYTF